This T cell receptor (beta chain) was found in a study of blood T cell repertoires in COVID-19. Looking at the study overall: Sites in the United States, Italy and Spain provided acute and convalescent COVID-19 samples.

The method was immunoSEQ multiplex PCR; TCRdb's version includes in-frame clones alone and lacks a portion of them. The sample lists 200,000 to 250,000 clones, roughly 84% occurring once. This clone showed up just a few times. This CDR3 spans 14 amino acids. V lost 2 bases and J 4 bases, leaving 11 bases between the germline ends. The germline CDR1 and CDR2 sequences are SGHTA and FQGNSA. Sequencing was done on a sample of peripheral blood. The J gene is TRBJ1-1, the V gene TRBV7-2; TRBD1 is a possible D gene (5 bases). The TCR was taken from a woman between 40 and 55 years old who had recovered from COVID-19. The CDR3 coding sequence is TGTGCCAGCAGCTTACAGGGATTTGGCACTGAAGCTTTCTTT. It specifies CASSLQGFGTEAFF.